The 21 T cell receptor beta chains presented below share a single source sample, sequenced in a study of glioma-infiltrating T cells. Using RNA template, CDR3s of TCR alpha and beta were amplified with iRepertoire arm-PCR. TCRdb processed the multiplex PCR reads anew with MiXCR; each CDR3 protein has one entry. The sample includes about 89,000 distinct CDR3 sequences, around 23% of them seen just once. Material for sequencing was glioma tissue, nonneoplastic brain tissue, or PBMCs (not recorded which). All receptors come from a human donor with low-grade glioma or glioblastoma, undergoing nonglioma brain surgery, or in good health (not recorded which).

Regarding this clonotype: It may be a read error: a sequence one base away is much more abundant. The missing conserved phenylalanine or tryptophan at the end of this CDR3 makes a read error likely. The V call is TRBV7-2, the J call TRBJ2-7; D might be TRBD1 (6 bases). Trimming cost V 5 bases and J 8 bases, with 10 bases left between them. There are 11 residues in the CDR3. Germline V gene lookup returns CDR1 SGHTA and CDR2 FQGNSA. CDR3 region: CASSHREKQYL. DNA of the CDR3: TGTGCCAGCAGCCACAGGGAGAAGCAGTACCTC.

In its sample, this clonotype was seen many times. V is TRBV6-1 and J is TRBJ1-2; 8 bases match TRBD1. The germline gives CDR1 MNHNS, CDR2 SASEGT. V was clipped by 5 bases and J by 6 bases; unmatched bases: 14. This CDR3 has 16 amino acids. In DNA, the CDR3 is TGTGCCAGCAGTCGAGCCGGGACAGGTGGTTCCAATGGCTACACCTTC. It yields the protein CASSRAGTGGSNGYTF.

The table lists this clonotype with a few counts. A much bigger clone sits one base away, suggesting this may be a read error. CDR3 nucleotides: TGTGCCAGCAGTTCCCCGGGGCCGAGGGATACGCAGTATTTT. It is translated as CASSSPGPRDTQYF. V usage is TRBV28 and J usage is TRBJ2-3, with D perhaps assigned TRBD1 or TRBD2 (5 bases each). Trimming took off 4 bases at V and 6 bases at J, with 14 bases between the two ends. The CDR3 is 14 amino acids. Per germline, CDR1 MDHEN and CDR2 SYDVKM.

This clonotype was detected ten times or more. The chain carries TRBV2 and TRBJ1-2; TRBD1 is a possible D gene (6 bases). The V and J ends lost 11 bases and 4 bases respectively, with 14 bases between them. In germline, CDR1 is SNHLY, CDR2 FYNNEI. The CDR3 has 12 residues. CDR3 nucleotides: TGTGCCCGCCGGGGGGGGCCCTATGGCTACACCTTC. Translation gives CARRGGPYGYTF. Looking up the rest from reference TRBV2 and TRBJ1-2 gives the full variable domain: EPEVTQTPSHQVTQMGQEVILRCVPISNHLYFYWYRQILGQKVEFLVSFYNNEISEKSEIFDDQFSVERPDGSNFTLKIRSTKLEDSAMYFCARRGGPYGYTFGSGTRLTVV.

This clonotype has ten or more counts. This chain uses TRBV18 with TRBJ2-3; 8 positions match TRBD2. In germline, CDR1 is KGHSH, CDR2 LQKENI. The CDR3 runs 17 residues. After removal of 2 bases from V and 6 bases from J, the junction contained 13 bases not matched to a gene. This CDR3 reads CASSPMTSAYRVDTQYF. The CDR3 DNA follows: TGTGCCAGCTCACCAATGACTAGCGCTTATCGTGTGGATACGCAGTATTTT.

Notes on this clonotype: Possible read error: a much larger clone is one base away. The genes are TRBV7-2 and TRBJ1-1; the match to TRBD1 covers 8 bases. With V trimmed by 9 bases and J by 1 base, 10 bases remained unmatched. Germline-derived CDR1 and CDR2 are SGHTA and FQGNSA. CDR3 size: 15 residues. The CDR3 DNA sequence: TGTGCCAGAAGCAATCACAGGGGGGAGAACACTGAAGCTTTCTTT. Translated, it gives CARSNHRGENTEAFF.

Many counts were recorded for this clonotype. The chain couples TRBV12-3 or TRBV12-4 to TRBJ2-1; 9 nucleotides match TRBD2. The junction had 9 bases not matched to a gene; V was cut back by 3 bases and J by 9 bases. The CDR3 is made up of 15 amino acids. This CDR3 reads CASSFGDSGSVEQFF. CDR3 sequence (DNA): TGTGCCAGCAGTTTTGGAGATAGCGGGAGTGTTGAGCAGTTCTTC.

The sample holds many counts of this clonotype. The chain has TRBV6-5 and TRBJ1-6, with D hard to call. V lost 2 bases, J lost 5 bases, and 7 bases lay in between. The CDR3 consists of 14 residues. Germline V gene lookup returns CDR1 MNHEY and CDR2 SVGAGI. In DNA form, the CDR3 reads TGTGCCAGCAGTTACCGAGGGAATAATTCACCCCTCCACTTT. Its translation: CASSYRGNNSPLHF.

This clonotype was observed a few times. V and J are TRBV5-5 and TRBJ1-2; no clear D. The V gene lost 4 bases and the J gene lost 2 bases, with 12 bases spanning the gap. Germline CDR1 is SGHKS and CDR2 is YYEKEE (reference sequence). This CDR3 contains 14 residues. Here the CDR3 reads CASSPGSSNYGYTF. The CDR3 region has the DNA TGTGCCAGCAGCCCCGGGTCCAGCAACTATGGCTACACCTTC.

There are many counts of this clonotype. The chain uses TRBV27 and TRBJ2-1; possible D gene TRBD1, 5 bases. Per the germline V gene, CDR1 is MNHEY and CDR2 is SMNVEV (reference sequence). The CDR3 extends over 14 amino acids. The ends were cut back, 6 bases at V and 7 bases at J, with 16 bases in the middle. The CDR3 spells CASRPQVWTNEQFF. The CDR3, as DNA: TGTGCCAGCAGGCCACAGGTATGGACAAATGAGCAGTTCTTC.

This clonotype has at least ten counts. This chain connects TRBV19 to TRBJ1-2; 9 bases map to TRBD1. With V trimmed by 4 bases and J by 3 bases, 6 bases remained unmatched. From germline, CDR1 is LNHDA and CDR2 SQIVND (reference sequence). The CDR3 contains 15 residues. CDR3 sequence (DNA): TGTGCCAGTAGTACCACGAGACAGGGGGACTATGGCTACACCTTC. Translated, it gives CASSTTRQGDYGYTF.

This clonotype was observed many times. The CDR3 here is CSATRQGASHEQYF. The CDR3 nucleotides are TGCAGTGCTACTCGACAGGGGGCTAGCCACGAGCAGTACTTC. The rearrangement joins TRBV20-1 to TRBJ2-7, with 10 bases lining up with TRBD1. This CDR3 is built from 14 residues. Germline V gene data show CDR1 as DFQATT and CDR2 as SNEGSKA (reference sequence). J lost 5 bases, V lost 4 bases, and 8 bases had no gene match.

The table lists this clonotype with many counts. This chain connects TRBV20-1 to TRBJ2-1; 16 bases align to TRBD2. The CDR3 sequence is 16 residues long. With 3 bases clipped from V and 7 bases from J, the junction kept 6 bases outside the gene matches. From germline, CDR1 is DFQATT and CDR2 SNEGSKA (reference sequence). This CDR3 is CSARPGTSGRGNEQFF. The CDR3 nucleotides are TGCAGTGCTAGGCCCGGGACTAGCGGGAGGGGGAATGAGCAGTTCTTC.

This clonotype appeared a few times. The V call is TRBV4-2, the J call TRBJ2-5; 14 nucleotides agree with TRBD2. Germline lookup yields CDR1 LGHNA and CDR2 YNFKEQ. Unmatched junction bases numbered 12, after V lost 0 bases and J lost 6 bases. The CDR3 contains 19 residues. The CDR3 protein is CASSQDLPTSGRGGKTQYF. The CDR3 DNA sequence: TGTGCCAGCAGCCAAGATCTCCCGACTAGCGGGAGGGGCGGGAAGACCCAGTACTTC.

The chain joins TRBV30 to TRBJ2-2, with 9 bases that match TRBD2. The CDR3 extends over 16 amino acids. Germline CDR1 reads GTSNPN; CDR2 reads SVGIG (reference sequence). Unmatched junction bases numbered 5, after V lost 2 bases and J lost 1 base. CDR3 loop: CAWSTPTSGNTGELFF. In DNA, the CDR3 is TGTGCCTGGAGTACCCCGACTAGCGGGAACACCGGGGAGCTGTTTTTT.

This clonotype was seen ten or more times. The CDR3 sequence is CASSPTTDPSNEQYF. The DNA of the CDR3 is TGTGCCAGCAGCCCTACGACGGACCCTTCTAACGAGCAGTACTTC. V and J are TRBV7-8 and TRBJ2-7, with D hard to call. Looked up from germline, CDR1 is SGHVS and CDR2 is FQNEAQ. V was clipped by 5 bases and J by 5 bases, with 19 bases between them. The CDR3 is 15 amino acids.

The chain links TRBV11-2 to TRBJ2-3; D possibly uses TRBD1 or TRBD2 (6 bases each). Looked up from germline, CDR1 is SGHAT and CDR2 is FQNNGV. This CDR3 region has 15 residues. V shed 3 bases and J shed 4 bases, with 14 bases lying between them. For the CDR3, the DNA is TGTGCCAGCAGCTTCTGGGGGGCGCGATCAGATACGCAGTATTTT. As protein: CASSFWGARSDTQYF.

This clonotype was counted a few times. V is TRBV5-6 and J is TRBJ2-1; possibly TRBD2 for D (7 bases). There are 14 residues in the CDR3. Trimming left V 3 bases short and J 9 bases short, with 16 bases between. Per germline, CDR1 SGHDT and CDR2 YYEEEE. CDR3 residues: CASSSTWGGGEQFF. The CDR3 region has the DNA TGTGCCAGCAGCTCGACGTGGGGGGGCGGTGAGCAGTTCTTC.

In its sample, this clonotype was seen many times. V usage is TRBV20-1 and J usage is TRBJ2-3, with 11 bases that match TRBD2. Germline V gene lookup returns CDR1 DFQATT and CDR2 SNEGSKA (reference sequence). This CDR3 is built from 15 residues. V gave up 4 bases and J gave up 12 bases; unmatched junction bases: 15. The CDR3 reads CSATSRIAGGASQYF. CDR3 sequence (DNA): TGCAGTGCTACATCCAGGATAGCGGGGGGGGCCAGTCAGTATTTT.

This clonotype was seen ten or more times. The V and J genes are TRBV7-8 and TRBJ1-2; 7 bases match TRBD1. The CDR3 runs 14 residues. Germline trimming cut 4 bases from V and 6 bases from J; bases unmatched to any gene: 8. Germline V CDR1 and CDR2: SGHVS, FQNEAQ. In DNA, the CDR3 is TGTGCCAGCAGCTCCCGACAGGGAGAAAATGGCTACACCTTC. Residues: CASSSRQGENGYTF.

The table lists this clonotype with many counts. The DNA of the CDR3 is TGCAGTGCTTCCGGACGGCGCGGCTACACCTTC. Amino acid sequence: CSASGRRGYTF. This chain links TRBV20-1 with TRBJ1-2; no definite D call. CDR1 and CDR2 (germline): DFQATT, SNEGSKA (reference sequence). The CDR3 has 11 amino acids. V shed 5 bases and J shed 8 bases, with 12 bases lying between them.